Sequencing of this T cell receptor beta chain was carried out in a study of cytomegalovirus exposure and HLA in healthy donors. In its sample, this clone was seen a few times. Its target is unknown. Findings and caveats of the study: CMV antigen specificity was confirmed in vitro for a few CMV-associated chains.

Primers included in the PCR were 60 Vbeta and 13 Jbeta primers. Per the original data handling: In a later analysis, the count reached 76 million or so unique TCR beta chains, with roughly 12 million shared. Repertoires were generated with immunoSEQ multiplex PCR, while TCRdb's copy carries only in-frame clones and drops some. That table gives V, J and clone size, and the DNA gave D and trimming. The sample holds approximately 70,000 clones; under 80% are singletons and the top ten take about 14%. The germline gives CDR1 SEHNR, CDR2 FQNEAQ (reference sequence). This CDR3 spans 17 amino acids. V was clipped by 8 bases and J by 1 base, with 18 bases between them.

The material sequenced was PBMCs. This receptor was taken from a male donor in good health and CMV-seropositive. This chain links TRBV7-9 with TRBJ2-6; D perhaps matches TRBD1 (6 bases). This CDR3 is CASPPGHLPSGANVLTF. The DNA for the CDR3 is TGTGCCAGCCCGCCGGGACACCTCCCTTCTGGGGCCAACGTCCTGACTTTC.